This is a list of T cell receptor beta chains from one sample in a study of monozygotic twins with inflammatory bowel disease. With the 5' RACE reads reprocessed, TCRdb shows one record per CDR3 protein and no DNA. The sample includes hundreds of thousands of distinct CDR3 sequences. Material: blood. Receptors originate from a human donor with ulcerative colitis or Crohn's disease, or a healthy co-twin of an affected twin (not recorded which). Each CDR3 is given with its conserved first and last residue.

TRBV28	TRBJ2-4	CASPPDSDKNIQYF
TRBV6-2/TRBV6-3	TRBJ2-6	CASTGRIHSGANVLTF
TRBV20-1	TRBJ2-7	CSVRTANSYEQYF
TRBV12-3/TRBV12-4	TRBJ1-5	CASSLGTLIGGNQPQHF
TRBV29-1	TRBJ1-5	CSVAAGTGEQPQHF
TRBV27	TRBJ2-7	CASSLISRGQVREQYF
TRBV28	TRBJ2-3	CASRPNSGVGQYF
TRBV6-2/TRBV6-3	TRBJ2-1	CASSNSEGGYPNEQFF
TRBV29-1	TRBJ1-2	CSVVDSYYGYTF
TRBV3-1	TRBJ2-7	CASSGSRSYEQYF
TRBV5-1	TRBJ1-5	CASSPTGQSNQPQHF
TRBV9	TRBJ2-7	CASSGLLGYEQYF
TRBV12-3/TRBV12-4	TRBJ2-7	CASSRSQVEQYF
TRBV6-2/TRBV6-3	TRBJ1-1	CASSDRSVRNTEAFF
TRBV12-3/TRBV12-4	TRBJ1-1	CASSLSQANTEAFF
TRBV6-5	TRBJ2-7	CASRPSTTYEQYF
TRBV3-1	TRBJ1-4	CASSQDKDRVEKLFF
TRBV27	TRBJ1-6	CASSSGGAPKNSPLHF
TRBV4-1	TRBJ1-1	CASSQGVRTEAFF
TRBV9	TRBJ2-7	CASSVEDTPYEQYF
TRBV7-2	TRBJ1-3	CASQTGPSGNTIYF
TRBV5-1	TRBJ2-7	CASSRGTGTVSYEQYF
TRBV5-4	TRBJ2-2	CASSKGDTNTGELFF
TRBV12-3/TRBV12-4	TRBJ2-2	CASSTDRRRELFF
TRBV11-2	TRBJ2-3	CDSSLSPLAGRTDTQYF
TRBV4-2	TRBJ1-4	CASSRTTLLANEKLFF
TRBV11-2	TRBJ2-2	CASSYKPGELFF
TRBV30	TRBJ2-3	CAWSYRAEDTQYF
TRBV6-5	TRBJ1-1	CASSYSHRDSEAFF
TRBV4-2	TRBJ2-3	CASSQDIPDTQYF
TRBV7-9	TRBJ2-1	CASSAVGEQFF
TRBV7-2	TRBJ2-3	CASSLTTLAGDTQYF
TRBV4-3	TRBJ2-2	CASSRTGRTNTGELFF
TRBV30	TRBJ1-2	CAWSAGGAHGYTF
TRBV9	TRBJ2-1	CASSVEFWSGQFF
TRBV7-3	TRBJ2-1	CASSSGGASYNEQFF
TRBV12-3/TRBV12-4	TRBJ2-6	CASSLAGSGANVLTF
TRBV5-1	TRBJ1-1	CASSLVWEAFF
TRBV25-1	TRBJ2-2	CASSSVAGSANTGELFF
TRBV7-2	TRBJ1-1	CASTTKVGGTEAFF
TRBV5-4	TRBJ1-5	CASSWGVDRDQPQHF
TRBV29-1	TRBJ2-1	CSGERVNEQFF
TRBV7-2	TRBJ2-3	CASTPLGTTADTQYF
TRBV7-6	TRBJ2-1	CASSSIAGGHNEQFF
TRBV27	TRBJ1-1	CASSLSYAKNTEAFF
TRBV7-3	TRBJ2-7	CASSPDGGEQYF
TRBV12-3/TRBV12-4	TRBJ2-5	CASRAGETQYF
TRBV6-5	TRBJ2-7	CASSYSSVGRTYEQYF
TRBV4-3	TRBJ2-3	CASSPLGETSTDTQYF
TRBV7-2	TRBJ2-5	CASSPGQGAFETQYF
TRBV27	TRBJ2-7	CASSTGTGKEKYF
TRBV5-1	TRBJ2-1	CASSLTSAGYNEQFF
TRBV20-1	TRBJ2-7	CSARVPGQGLYEQYF
TRBV19	TRBJ1-2	CASSIGQGQGYTF
TRBV9	TRBJ2-1	CASSVVGAQYSYNEQFF
TRBV6-2/TRBV6-3	TRBJ2-7	CASSDRLGEQYF